Each of the 16 T cell receptor beta chains below was sequenced from the same sample in a study of T cell repertoires in cytomegalovirus infection. Their target antigens are unknown. TCRdb re-derived calls from the reads in MiXCR, one entry per CDR3 protein. The data contain under 350,000 distinct CDR3 sequences, roughly a fifth of them singletons. The sequencing here drew on cultured PBMCs, taken from culture after CMV antigen stimulation. Every receptor here comes from a human donor in good health (CMV status not recorded). Some clones in this sample may be carry-over from other donors' samples.

This sequence joins TRBV11-2 and TRBJ2-5; D is unresolved. Trimming took 5 bases from V and 5 from J, leaving 12 bases between them. CDR1 is SGHAT, CDR2 FQNNGV, per germline. The CDR3 extends over 13 amino acids. The CDR3 spells CASSLVVWETQYF. CDR3 nucleotide sequence: TGTGCCAGCAGCCTCGTCGTGTGGGAGACCCAGTACTTC.

This rearrangement joins TRBV12-3 or TRBV12-4 to TRBJ2-2; 8 bases are shared with TRBD2. V shed 5 bases, J shed 5 bases, and the junction held 7 bases outside the gene matches. The CDR3 runs 15 residues. CDR3 nucleotides: TGTGCCAGCAGTCCCGGACTAGCAGAGACCGGGGAGCTGTTTTTT. Its translation: CASSPGLAETGELFF.

CDR3 nucleotides: TGTGCCAGCCCCGAGGATCTGACTAGCGGGAGAGGAGGCGGGGAGCTGTTTTTT. This sequence encodes CASPEDLTSGRGGGELFF. V and J are TRBV12-3 or TRBV12-4 and TRBJ2-2, with 12 bases that match TRBD2. CDR3 length: 18 residues. J gave up 7 bases and V 8 bases, and 17 bases lay outside the gene matches.

This rearrangement joins TRBV19 to TRBJ2-2; the D call may be TRBD1 or TRBD2 (5 bases each). V was trimmed by 7 bases and J by 7 bases, leaving 13 bases between them. Germline V gene data show CDR1 as LNHDA and CDR2 as SQIVND (reference sequence). This CDR3 has 13 residues. CDR3 protein: CASNGAGSGELFF. The CDR3 DNA is TGTGCCAGTAACGGGGCGGGCAGCGGGGAGCTGTTTTTT.

This clonotype was seen only once. The gene calls are TRBV30 and TRBJ1-2, with a weak D call TRBD1 (5 bases). Trimming cost V 2 bases and J 4 bases, with 20 bases left between them. This CDR3 has 16 amino acids. Germline CDR1 is GTSNPN and CDR2 is SVGIG (reference sequence). In DNA form, the CDR3 reads TGTGCCTGGAGTTACCCTCCCTCGTCGGGACGCTATGGCTACACCTTC. Its translation is CAWSYPPSSGRYGYTF.

This clonotype came up many times. The rearrangement links TRBV7-4 to TRBJ2-5; tentative D call: TRBD2 (5 bases). CDR3 length equals 14 residues. V was trimmed by 5 bases and J by 3 bases, leaving 13 bases between them. Germline CDR1 SGHVT, CDR2 SQSDAQ. CDR3 bases: TGTGCCAGCAGCATGGGGAGAGGAAAAGAGACCCAGTACTTC. It codes for CASSMGRGKETQYF.

In its sample, this clonotype was seen a few times. This chain links TRBV27 with TRBJ1-1, with 9 bases matching TRBD1. This CDR3 is built from 17 residues. Trimming removed 3 bases from V and 2 bases from J; junction bases left unmatched: 10. CDR1 and CDR2 (germline): MNHEY, SMNVEV (reference sequence). The CDR3 DNA reads as TGTGCCAGCAGTTTTGACAGGGGGTACTCGGGAAACACTGAAGCTTTCTTT. It yields the protein CASSFDRGYSGNTEAFF.

This clonotype was picked up a small number of times. The rearrangement uses TRBV6-2 or TRBV6-3 and TRBJ2-1; D not certain. This CDR3 is 14 amino acids long. V gave up 6 bases and J gave up 2 bases, with 11 bases separating them. Germline V CDR1 and CDR2: MNHEY, SVGEGT. The CDR3 loop reads CASSPADAYNEQFF. The CDR3 nucleotides read TGTGCCAGCAGCCCGGCGGACGCCTACAATGAGCAGTTCTTC.

This clonotype was seen a few times. The CDR3, as DNA: TGTGCCAGCAGTTCCTCAGGGACAGGATTCCAAGAGACCCAGTACTTC. Translating it yields CASSSSGTGFQETQYF. V gene TRBV28 combines with J gene TRBJ2-5, with 8 positions matching TRBD1. The ends lost 4 bases at V and 1 base at J; junction bases unmatched: 8. Germline V lookup: CDR1 MDHEN, CDR2 SYDVKM. CDR3 length equals 16 residues.

The chain uses TRBV20-1 and TRBJ2-1; unclear D gene. The CDR3 is 15 residues long. V shed 4 bases and J shed 0 bases, with 13 bases lying between them. Germline-derived CDR1 and CDR2 are DFQATT and SNEGSKA (reference sequence). CDR3 region: CSAIGRPSSYNEQFF. CDR3 sequence (DNA): TGCAGTGCTATCGGTCGGCCCTCCTCCTACAATGAGCAGTTCTTC.

V usage is TRBV6-1 and J usage is TRBJ2-2, with 7 bases aligning to TRBD2. Trimming removed 7 bases from V and 8 bases from J; junction bases left unmatched: 4. Germline CDR1 MNHNS, CDR2 SASEGT. The CDR3 spans 12 residues. The CDR3: CASTQLAGELFF. CDR3 nucleotides: TGTGCCAGCACACAACTAGCGGGGGAGCTGTTTTTT.

V is TRBV20-1 and J is TRBJ2-5, with a tentative D call TRBD2 (6 bases). The V and J ends lost 5 bases and 1 base respectively, with 14 bases between them. The germline V gene has CDR1 DFQATT and CDR2 SNEGSKA (reference sequence). This CDR3 spans 14 amino acids. The CDR3: CSAAGLNPQETQYF. The CDR3, as DNA: TGCAGTGCTGCGGGGTTAAATCCCCAAGAGACCCAGTACTTC.

This clonotype appeared a few times. V gene TRBV10-2 combines with J gene TRBJ2-5; 10 bases agree with TRBD1. There are 18 residues in the CDR3. Trimming removed 6 bases from V and 2 bases from J; junction bases left unmatched: 15. Germline V gene data show CDR1 as WSHSY and CDR2 as SAAADI. The CDR3 protein is CASSPPERDRGFQETQYF. Written as DNA, the CDR3 is TGCGCCAGCAGCCCCCCGGAAAGGGACAGGGGTTTTCAAGAGACCCAGTACTTC.

This chain joins TRBV7-2 and TRBJ2-1, with 13 bases matching TRBD2. This CDR3 spans 17 amino acids. Germline values: CDR1 SGHTA, CDR2 FQGNSA. J gave up 7 bases and V 5 bases, and 11 bases lay outside the gene matches. The CDR3 sequence is CASSLPRGTSGINEQFF. The CDR3 nucleotides are TGTGCCAGCAGCCTTCCCCGGGGGACTAGCGGGATAAATGAGCAGTTCTTC.

The CDR3 spells CASSEWGGRYTEAFF. DNA for the CDR3: TGTGCCAGCAGTGAATGGGGAGGCCGCTACACTGAAGCTTTCTTT. The genes are TRBV25-1 and TRBJ1-1; D gene unclear. The CDR3 is made up of 15 amino acids. The germline CDR1 and CDR2 sequences are MGHDK and SYGVNS. The ends were cut back, 1 base at V and 3 bases at J, with 12 bases in the middle. Complete variable domain (other parts from reference TRBV25-1 and TRBJ1-1): EADIYQTPRYLVIGTGKKITLECSQTMGHDKMYWYQQDPGMELHLIHYSYGVNSTEKGDLSSESTVSRIRTEHFPLTLESARPSHTSQYLCASSEWGGRYTEAFFGQGTRLTVV.

This clonotype occurred once. This chain connects TRBV18 to TRBJ1-1, with 9 nucleotides matching TRBD1. CDR3 length: 17 amino acids. Per the germline V gene, CDR1 is KGHSH and CDR2 is LQKENI. Trimming cost V 0 bases and J 4 bases; bases outside gene matches: 9. CDR3 DNA: TGTGCCAGCTCACCACCTATGACAGGGGGAAGCCGCACTGAAGCTTTCTTT. Translated: CASSPPMTGGSRTEAFF.